A selection of T cell receptor beta chains follows, all from one sample in a study of vaccination effects on CD4 cells after COVID-19. Assay: immunoSEQ multiplex PCR; the TCRdb copy retains only in-frame clones and omits some. The sample comprises about 73,000 clones, approximately 74% of which are singletons, and 2.5% to 3% rests with the top ten. No antigen has been assigned to these receptors. Source: CD4+ T cells from PBMCs cultured with HCoV-NL63 spike peptides, taken before COVID-19 vaccination. Receptor source: a human donor who received a COVID-19 vaccine. The conserved cysteine and the conserved F or W are not part of the CDR3 here. Each record gives: V gene, J gene, CDR3 length, D gene, CDR3 protein. D genes are given only for firm matches.

>TRBV5-1|TRBJ1-1|12|-
ASSLDRGTTEAF
>TRBV18|TRBJ2-5|13|TRBD2
ASSARLAGEETQY
>TRBV6-5|TRBJ1-2|14|-
ASSSNRERYNYGYT
>TRBV12-3/TRBV12-4|TRBJ1-1|10|-
ASSLVHSEAF
>TRBV6-5|TRBJ2-5|12|-
ASSQQTGGETQY
>TRBV29-1|TRBJ2-2|11|TRBD1
SVGQGITGELF
>TRBV6-5|TRBJ1-2|11|-
ASSYGGPYGYT
>TRBV11-2|TRBJ1-2|11|-
ASSLAWDYGYT
>TRBV5-6|TRBJ1-1|12|TRBD1
ASSFGQVNTEAF
>TRBV30|TRBJ2-1|11|-
AWSAGLYNEQF
>TRBV6-5|TRBJ1-6|12|TRBD1
ASSSGQGLSPLH
>TRBV6-1|TRBJ1-5|16|TRBD1
ASSVGTGDNYSNQPQH
>TRBV4-3|TRBJ2-1|12|-
ASSQDPGVFEQF
>TRBV19|TRBJ1-1|11|TRBD1
ASRRDRGTEAF
>TRBV4-3|TRBJ1-6|13|-
ASSQGAVPNSPLH